This is a list of T cell receptor beta chains from one sample in a study of blood T cell repertoires in COVID-19. Measured with immunoSEQ multiplex PCR; TCRdb has only the in-frame clones, and not every one. In the table there are fewer than 250,000 clones, 86% of which are singletons. Source material: peripheral blood. Source of these receptors: a woman aged 45 to 65 with acute or convalescent COVID-19. Both conserved end residues are part of each CDR3. A D gene is named only where the DNA matches it firmly. The listing skips clone size in some rows; elsewhere it reads once, few, many or a size class.

V: TRBV6-2/TRBV6-3; J: TRBJ2-5; D: .; size: .; DNA: TGTGCCAGCAGTTACGGGATACTAGAGACCCAAGAGACCCAGTACTTC; CDR3: CASSYGILETQETQYF
V: TRBV9; J: TRBJ2-2; D: TRBD1; size: .; DNA: TGTGCCAGCAGCGAGGGACAGGGGGGCACCGGGGAGCTGTTTTTT; CDR3: CASSEGQGGTGELFF
V: TRBV6-5; J: TRBJ1-5; D: .; size: .; DNA: TGTGCCAGCTCAAGACGGAGCAGCAATCAGCCCCAGCATTTT; CDR3: CASSRRSSNQPQHF
V: TRBV2; J: TRBJ2-2; D: .; size: .; DNA: TGTGCCAGCTCCCGGGGGACCGGGGAGCTGTTTTTT; CDR3: CASSRGTGELFF
V: TRBV30; J: TRBJ1-2; D: TRBD1; size: .; DNA: TGTGCCTTAGGACAGGGTCTGGACACCTTC; CDR3: CALGQGLDTF
V: TRBV4-2; J: TRBJ2-3; D: .; size: .; DNA: TGTGCCAGCAGCCCTGGCGGGGGCACAGATACGCAGTATTTT; CDR3: CASSPGGGTDTQYF
V: TRBV7-2; J: TRBJ1-5; D: .; size: .; DNA: TGTGCCAGCAACCGGGGTAGCAATCAGCCCCAGCATTTT; CDR3: CASNRGSNQPQHF
V: TRBV6-7; J: TRBJ1-6; D: .; size: .; DNA: TGTGCCAGCAGTCCCTGGAGCTCCTATAATTCACCCCTCCACTTT; CDR3: CASSPWSSYNSPLHF
V: TRBV2; J: TRBJ1-6; D: .; size: .; DNA: TGTGCCAGCAGTGATCCGGCAGGGCGATCCTATAATTCACCCCTCCACTTT; CDR3: CASSDPAGRSYNSPLHF
V: TRBV29-1; J: TRBJ2-7; D: .; size: .; DNA: TGCAGCGCTGAGGTGGTGGACAGCTACGAGCAGTACTTC; CDR3: CSAEVVDSYEQYF
V: TRBV30; J: TRBJ1-2; D: TRBD1; size: .; DNA: TGTGCCTGGAGTAAGGCAGGGGGCGACGGCTACACCTTC; CDR3: CAWSKAGGDGYTF
V: TRBV9; J: TRBJ2-2; D: .; size: .; DNA: TGTGCCAGCAGCGTAGCTGGGACACCAGTCGGCGGGGAGCTGTTTTTT; CDR3: CASSVAGTPVGGELFF
V: TRBV24-1; J: TRBJ2-3; D: TRBD2; size: few; DNA: TGTGCCACCAGTGATTTAGCGGGGGACACAGATACGCAGTATTTT; CDR3: CATSDLAGDTDTQYF
V: TRBV6-2/TRBV6-3; J: TRBJ2-1; D: TRBD1; size: .; DNA: TGTGCCAGCAGCGGACAGGGCCACTACAATGAGCAGTTCTTC; CDR3: CASSGQGHYNEQFF
V: TRBV6-2/TRBV6-3; J: TRBJ2-3; D: TRBD2; size: .; DNA: TGTGCCAGCAGTTACCTAGGCCTCGAGCGGGGAGATACGCAGTATTTT; CDR3: CASSYLGLERGDTQYF
V: TRBV7-3; J: TRBJ1-1; D: TRBD1; size: .; DNA: TGTGCCAGCAGCACCGGAGATACAGGGGGTAGAAGGGAAGCTTTCTTT; CDR3: CASSTGDTGGRREAFF
V: TRBV15; J: TRBJ2-3; D: .; size: .; DNA: TGTGCCACCAGCTCCGGGACAAGCACAGATACGCAGTATTTT; CDR3: CATSSGTSTDTQYF
V: TRBV3-1/TRBV3-2; J: TRBJ2-1; D: TRBD2; size: .; DNA: TGTGCCAGCAGCCAAGGACCGGGACTAGGTGGTGGTGAGCAGTTCTTC; CDR3: CASSQGPGLGGGEQFF
V: TRBV7-7; J: TRBJ2-5; D: TRBD2; size: .; DNA: TGTGCCAGCAGTTCCGCTGGGGGACTACAAGAGACCCAGTACTTC; CDR3: CASSSAGGLQETQYF
V: TRBV4-2; J: TRBJ2-1; D: TRBD1; size: .; DNA: TGTGCCAGCAGCCACGGACAGGGGGGTGGTGAGCAGTTCTTC; CDR3: CASSHGQGGGEQFF
V: TRBV19; J: TRBJ2-5; D: TRBD2; size: .; DNA: TGTGCCAGTAGTAGTTCCTCTAGCGGGAGTAAAGAGACCCAGTACTTC; CDR3: CASSSSSSGSKETQYF
V: TRBV24-1; J: TRBJ2-5; D: .; size: .; DNA: TGTGCCACCAGTGAGTCATTCCAAGAGACCCAGTACTTC; CDR3: CATSESFQETQYF
V: TRBV7-2; J: TRBJ1-1; D: TRBD1; size: .; DNA: TGTGCCAGCAGCTTCACTGACAGGGACACTGAAGCTTTCTTT; CDR3: CASSFTDRDTEAFF
V: TRBV10-3; J: TRBJ2-2; D: TRBD1; size: .; DNA: TGTGCCATCAGTGAGTGGACAGGAGCCACCGGGGAGCTGTTTTTT; CDR3: CAISEWTGATGELFF
V: TRBV6-2/TRBV6-3; J: TRBJ1-2; D: TRBD1; size: .; DNA: TGTGCCAGCAGTCGCGACAGGGCGGGCTATGGCTACACCTTC; CDR3: CASSRDRAGYGYTF
V: TRBV2; J: TRBJ1-3; D: TRBD1; size: .; DNA: TGTGCCAGCAGCCTACAGGGGCGCAGCTCTGGAAACACCATATATTTT; CDR3: CASSLQGRSSGNTIYF
V: TRBV4-2; J: TRBJ2-3; D: TRBD2; size: .; DNA: TGTGCCAGCAGCCAAGCGGCTCTAGCGGGGGTGGATACGCAGTATTTT; CDR3: CASSQAALAGVDTQYF
V: TRBV29-1; J: TRBJ2-5; D: .; size: .; DNA: TGCAGCGTTCGTACAGGGATACGGCAAGAGACCCAGTACTTC; CDR3: CSVRTGIRQETQYF
V: TRBV4-3; J: TRBJ1-2; D: .; size: .; DNA: TGCGCCAGCAGCCAAGACCCCCTACACTTCACAGGGCTCTCTGGCTACACCTTC; CDR3: CASSQDPLHFTGLSGYTF